This T cell receptor (beta chain) is from a study of beta chain features in type 1 diabetes listed by TCRdb under 2018. Regarding the complete study: No differences in mean age, gender distribution, total cell number or subset yield were found between patients and healthy donors. Naive and central memory subsets were obtained from all 28 donors, but regulatory and stem cell-like memory subsets were isolated from only 8 patients and roughly eight healthy donors. A total of roughly 99 million sorted cells were examined across all samples, and the number of cells per subset was strongly correlated with RNA yield. The study compared the TCRB repertoires of sorted circulating CD4+ T cell subsets in recently diagnosed type 1 diabetes patients with those in matched healthy donors. What the research found in general, with its limitations: Naive, central memory and regulatory TCRB repertoires appeared more similar among patients than among healthy donors. Sequencing cDNA rather than genomic DNA could over-represent highly expressing activated cells, although activation and CD3 levels did not differ between groups. Type 1 diabetes patients showed a moderate but significant shortening of TCRB CDR3 length in all four CD4+ subsets. HLA sub-analyses involved small numbers of individuals, so any influence of HLA type on TCRB rearrangement remained unresolved. Shorter templates might be favored by PCR, yet because patient and control samples were amplified and corrected together, any such skew would affect both groups equally. At VDJ recombination sites, type 1 diabetes patients had fewer insertions and more deleted nucleotides, which implies abnormalities in thymic rearrangement.

Remarks on this clone: The antigen it binds to is not known. No quality values exist for individual bases; no much larger clone is one base distant.

The junction shows trimming of 4 bases on V and 5 bases on J, plus 18 bases between the germline ends. The germline V gene supplies CDR1 MDHEN and CDR2 SYDVKM. Including the terminal cysteine and phenylalanine, the CDR3 comprises 15 residues. Just the 45-base CDR3 DNA is kept, in frame starting at base 1. A single peripheral blood draw of approximately 110 mL on average was collected from each donor into heparinised tubes. Using a panel that included CD45RO, CCR7, CD25, CD127, CD95 and CD27, naive, central memory, regulatory and stem cell-like memory CD4+ T cells were sorted on a BD FACSAria II. Every sorted population had a purity above 95%. PBMCs were isolated right away by Lymphoprep density gradient centrifugation and were stained directly, without culture. To minimize batch effects, samples were stained and sorted in pairs, one healthy donor with one patient per experiment. All of the isolated RNA was reverse transcribed with the High Capacity cDNA Reverse Transcription Kit, so expressed TCRB transcripts were sequenced. Deep immunoSEQ sequencing was applied to naive, central memory and regulatory T cell samples, giving an average of approximately 3.8 million total reads per sample. After sorted cells were lysed in RLT buffer, RNA was extracted with DNase-treated RNeasy Micro or Mini kits, with the choice depending on cell number. Each cell subset was processed on its own to prevent cross-contamination, while patient and healthy donor samples were processed together. The immunoSEQ multiplex PCR was used to amplify TCRB sequences from cDNA, yielding 87-bp fragments that span the CDR3 region. Amplicons were sequenced on the Illumina HiSeq platform. As for how the authors treated the data: PCR bias was corrected computationally using synthetic template baselines, and reads within Hamming distance 2 were collapsed, with unmergeable singletons discarded. Reads were aligned against IMGT so that V, D and J genes, CDR3 length and insertions or deletions at six rearrangement sites could be assigned. Clonotype counts were normalized to sorted cell number within each subset before computing true diversity and Gini coefficients with the tcR R package. The overlap coefficient, calculated on TCRB nucleotide sequences, was used to measure repertoire sharing. TCRdb re-hosts the immuneACCESS table, in-frame sequences only. Its copies lack some clones; in the studies checked, an unresolved V gene accounts for under half of them, and the cause for the rest is not known. V, J and clone size are taken as reported in that table, and D and trimming were inferred from the DNA itself. The sample table lists around 150,000 clones, 9% of them with a count of one. The ten largest clones capture roughly 0.7% of the sample.

The source is a young woman with type 1 diabetes. Sample: central memory CD4+ T cells from blood. The receptor chain draws on TRBV28 and TRBJ2-7; the D gene is perhaps TRBD2, from 7 matching bases. The base sequence is TGTGCCAGCAGTTCTCCGGGGAGGGGGACTAACGAGCAGTACTTC. It translates as CASSSPGRGTNEQYF.